The 12 T cell receptor beta chains below were found in one sample sequenced in a study of cytomegalovirus exposure and HLA in healthy donors. Primers included in the PCR were 60 Vbeta and 13 Jbeta primers. The protocol was immunoSEQ multiplex PCR, while the TCRdb copy is restricted to in-frame clones and leaves out a portion. The table lists around 150,000 clones, 60% to 80% of them singletons. The sequencing input was PBMCs. All receptors come from a male donor in good health and CMV-seronegative.

J is TRBJ2-1 and V is TRBV6-1, with D perhaps TRBD2 (5 bases). V was pared by 8 bases and J by 10 bases, with 18 bases between. Germline V lookup: CDR1 MNHNS, CDR2 SASEGT. This CDR3 has 13 amino acids. CDR3 sequence: CASGEYLLGEQFF. For the CDR3, the DNA is TGTGCCAGCGGGGAGTACCTTCTAGGGGAGCAGTTCTTC.

V usage is TRBV7-3 and J usage is TRBJ2-5, with 8 bases identical to TRBD2. The CDR3 is 15 amino acids. V lost 5 bases and J lost 7; bases outside the gene matches: 12. Germline V gives CDR1 SGHTA, CDR2 FQGTGA. The CDR3 region has the DNA TGTGCCAGCAGCCCTCTAGCGGGTATGGCGGCGACCCAGTACTTC. Translation: CASSPLAGMAATQYF.

The chain has TRBV15 and TRBJ2-7; 7 bases match TRBD2. J lost 0 bases, V lost 1 base, and 3 bases had no gene match. The CDR3 covers 15 residues. Germline values: CDR1 LNHNV, CDR2 YYDKDF (reference sequence). For the CDR3, the DNA is TGTGCCACCAGCAGAGGGCGCGGGGGCTCCTACGAGCAGTACTTC. It yields the protein CATSRGRGGSYEQYF.

The CDR3 is CASSLATGTYEQYF. Written as DNA, the CDR3 is TGTGCCAGCAGCTTAGCCACAGGGACCTACGAGCAGTACTTC. This rearrangement joins TRBV7-9 to TRBJ2-7, with D maybe TRBD1 (6 bases). The CDR3 runs to 14 residues. CDR1 and CDR2 from the germline V gene are SEHNR and FQNEAQ (reference sequence). Trimming pared 0 bases from V and 2 bases from J, leaving 8 bases between.

The rearrangement links TRBV7-6 to TRBJ2-7; D is possibly TRBD1 (5 bases). The CDR3 sequence is 13 residues long. In germline, CDR1 is SGHVS, CDR2 FNYEAQ. Trimming left V 5 bases short and J 3 bases short, with 11 bases between. DNA of the CDR3: TGTGCCAGCAGCCCCGACAGAGACTACGAGCAGTACTTC. This encodes CASSPDRDYEQYF.

This clone was seen a few times. The chain has TRBV15 and TRBJ2-5, with TRBD1 matching 9 bases. With 3 bases clipped from V and 4 bases from J, the junction kept 6 bases outside the gene matches. This CDR3 spans 15 amino acids. CDR1 is LNHNV and CDR2 is YYDKDF in the germline V gene (reference sequence). CDR3 in amino acids: CATSRGGTGRETQYF. The DNA of the CDR3 is TGTGCCACCAGCAGGGGAGGGACAGGGAGAGAGACCCAGTACTTC. Filled out from reference TRBV15 and TRBJ2-5, the complete variable domain reads DAMVIQNPRYQVTQFGKPVTLSCSQTLNHNVMYWYQQKSSQAPKLLFHYYDKDFNNEADTPDNFQSRRPNTSFCFLDIRSPGLGDTAMYLCATSRGGTGRETQYFGPGTRLLVL.

This chain links TRBV4-3 with TRBJ2-3; 8 positions agree with TRBD1. Per germline, CDR1 LGHNA and CDR2 YSLEER. Trimming took 2 bases from V and 4 from J; bases not matched to a gene: 5. The length of the CDR3 is 15 residues. This CDR3 reads CASSQKDRVADTQYF. The CDR3 DNA is TGCGCCAGCAGCCAAAAGGACAGGGTTGCAGATACGCAGTATTTT.

The CDR3 DNA follows: TGTGCCAGCAGCCTATACAGTTCAAAGGTCGACGAGCAGTACTTC. Amino acids: CASSLYSSKVDEQYF. The chain is built from TRBV7-2 and TRBJ2-7; D uncertain. Germline V lookup: CDR1 SGHTA, CDR2 FQGNSA. The CDR3 is made up of 15 amino acids. V lost 5 bases and J lost 5, with 19 bases in between.

The CDR3 protein is CASSSLYQETQYF. CDR3 in DNA: TGCGCCAGCAGTTCCCTGTACCAAGAGACCCAGTACTTC. V and J are TRBV4-1 and TRBJ2-5; D gene unclear. This CDR3 is 13 amino acids long. Germline lookup yields CDR1 MGHRA and CDR2 YSYEKL. The V end was cut by 6 bases, the J end by 0 bases, with 8 bases between.

The chain links TRBV19 to TRBJ2-7, with 8 bases lining up with TRBD1. V dropped 3 bases and J dropped 5; count of bases not matched to a gene: 12. CDR1 is LNHDA, CDR2 SQIVND, per germline (reference sequence). The CDR3 covers 16 residues. CDR3 residues: CASSIVPGRGRDEQYF. The CDR3 nucleotides are TGTGCCAGTAGTATCGTCCCCGGCAGGGGGCGCGACGAGCAGTACTTC.

The rearrangement joins TRBV9 to TRBJ2-5, with TRBD2 matching 7 bases. The J call may be mistaken, given a closer DNA end match to TRBJ2-7. The germline CDR1 and CDR2 sequences are SGDLS and YYNGEE. The CDR3 contains 15 residues. This CDR3 is CASSLSGAAGYEQYF. Here the CDR3 DNA reads TGTGCCAGCAGCCTAAGCGGGGCGGCCGGCTACGAGCAGTACTTC.

This chain uses TRBV19 with TRBJ2-7, with a tentative D call TRBD2 (6 bases). V was shortened by 6 bases and J by 3 bases, with 12 bases between the two germline ends. Germline loops: CDR1 LNHDA, CDR2 SQIVND (reference sequence). CDR3 length equals 13 residues. For the CDR3, the DNA is TGTGCCAGTAGGTTAGCGGTCGGCTACGAGCAGTACTTC. Translated, it gives CASRLAVGYEQYF.